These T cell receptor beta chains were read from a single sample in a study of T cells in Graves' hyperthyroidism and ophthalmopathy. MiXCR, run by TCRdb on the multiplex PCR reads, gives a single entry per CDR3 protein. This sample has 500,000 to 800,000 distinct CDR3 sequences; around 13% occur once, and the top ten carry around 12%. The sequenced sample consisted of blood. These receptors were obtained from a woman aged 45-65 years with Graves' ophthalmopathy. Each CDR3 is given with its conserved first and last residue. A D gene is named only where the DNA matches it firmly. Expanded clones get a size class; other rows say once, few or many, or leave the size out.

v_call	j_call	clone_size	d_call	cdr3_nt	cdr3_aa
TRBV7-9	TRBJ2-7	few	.	TGTGCCAGCAGCCGAGCACGGGACAATCCCTACGAGCAGTACTTC	CASSRARDNPYEQYF
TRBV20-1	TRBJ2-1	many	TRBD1	TGCAGTGCTAGAGATAGGACAGGGTGGAATGAGCAGTTCTTC	CSARDRTGWNEQFF
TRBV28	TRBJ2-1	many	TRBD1	TGTGCCAGCAGTTTCTCCGGGACAGGCTCCTACAATGAGCAGTTCTTC	CASSFSGTGSYNEQFF
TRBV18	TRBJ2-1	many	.	TGTGCCAGCTCACCGACGGGGGCAAGCTCCTACAATGAGCAGTTCTTC	CASSPTGASSYNEQFF
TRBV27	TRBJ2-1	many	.	TGTGCCAGCAGTTCGGACGTCAGCTCCTACAATGAGCAGTTCTTC	CASSSDVSSYNEQFF
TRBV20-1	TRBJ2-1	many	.	TGCAGTGCTCTGATGGGGTCGAGCTCCTACAATGAGCAGTTCTTC	CSALMGSSSYNEQFF
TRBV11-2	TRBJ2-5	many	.	TGTGCCAGCAGCTTAGCCAGAAGGGAGATTCAAGAGACCCAGTACTTC	CASSLARREIQETQYF
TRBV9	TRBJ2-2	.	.	TGTGCCAGCAGCGCGCAGGGATTAATGACCGGGGAGCTGTTTTTT	CASSAQGLMTGELFF
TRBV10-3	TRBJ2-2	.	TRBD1	TGTGCCATCTTGGCCCGGGACAGCTCCACCGGGGAGCTGTTTTTT	CAILARDSSTGELFF
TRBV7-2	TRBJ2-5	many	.	TGTGCCAGCAGCTTATTGGTCCAAGAGACCCAGTACTTC	CASSLLVQETQYF
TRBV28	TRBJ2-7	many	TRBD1	TGTGCCAGCAGTTTAGGGGGACAGACAGGGTTAAGGTACTTC	CASSLGGQTGLRYF
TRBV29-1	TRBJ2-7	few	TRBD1	TGCAGCGCCACAACAGGGGGCAACGGGGACGAGCAGTACTTC	CSATTGGNGDEQYF
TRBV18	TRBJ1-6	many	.	TGTGCCAGCTCACCCGAAATGGGGGATTCACCCCTCCACTTT	CASSPEMGDSPLHF
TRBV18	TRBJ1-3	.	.	TGTGCCAGCTCACCAGAGGGAAACACCATATATTTT	CASSPEGNTIYF
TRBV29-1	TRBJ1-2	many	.	TGCAGCGTTGAAGTAAAAGGGAACCAGCGGCGGACATATGGCTACACCTTC	CSVEVKGNQRRTYGYTF
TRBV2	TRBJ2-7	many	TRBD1	TGTGCCAGCAGAGCTACGGGACAGGGGAACTACGAGCAGTACTTC	CASRATGQGNYEQYF
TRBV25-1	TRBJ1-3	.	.	TGTGCCAGCAGTGATCCCAGGGGATCGGGAAACACCATATATTTT	CASSDPRGSGNTIYF
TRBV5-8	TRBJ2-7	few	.	TGTGCCAGCACCCTGGGGGTAAGCTCCTACGAGCAGTACTTC	CASTLGVSSYEQYF
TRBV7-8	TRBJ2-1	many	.	TGTGCCAGCAGCTCGACCCGGAGTAGTACTTTGGATGAGCAGTTCTTC	CASSSTRSSTLDEQFF
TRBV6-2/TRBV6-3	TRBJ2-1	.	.	TGTGCCAGCAAGATGGCGGTCAATGAGCAGTTCTTC	CASKMAVNEQFF
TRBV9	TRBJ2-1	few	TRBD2	TGTGCCAGCAGCGTAGGTGGGGGAGGGTATTACAATGAGCAGTTCTTC	CASSVGGGGYYNEQFF